Listed below are T cell receptor beta chains from one sample, sequenced in a study of long-term antiretroviral therapy in people with HIV. Measured with immunoSEQ multiplex PCR; TCRdb has only the in-frame clones, and not every one. The sample gives under 30,000 clones, just under 85% of which show up once; approximately 5.6% is in the top ten. Source: unsorted PBMCs, taken 0.7 years before starting antiretroviral therapy. Every receptor here comes from a young man with HIV. Both conserved end residues are part of each CDR3. The order of the fields is J gene, D gene, clone size, V gene, CDR3 DNA, CDR3 protein. The D gene is left open where the match is weak. Only some rows state a clone size, as once, few, many or a class for expanded clones.

TRBJ2-5 . . TRBV15 TGTGCCACCAGCGCCCGAGGGACCCAGTACTTC CATSARGTQYF
TRBJ1-2 . . TRBV5-4 TGTGCCAGCAGCTCGGGGGACTATGGCTACACCTTC CASSSGDYGYTF
TRBJ1-2 . . TRBV6-5 TGTGCCAGCCGTGGGTGGGAGGGAGACTATGGCTACACCTTC CASRGWEGDYGYTF
TRBJ1-2 . . TRBV27 TGTGCCAGCAGTTCACAGAGAGAGAACTATGGCTACACCTTC CASSSQRENYGYTF
TRBJ2-5 . once TRBV5-1 TGCGCCAGCAGCTTGAACCCACGAGAGACCCAGTACTTC CASSLNPRETQYF
TRBJ2-7 . . TRBV7-2 TGTGCCAGCAGTTCAAATCCCGGGGCCGGAAACGAGCAGTACTTC CASSSNPGAGNEQYF
TRBJ2-5 TRBD2 . TRBV19 TGTGCCAGTACGCCGAAGCTGGGACTAGCGGGGGGAGTACAAGAGACCCAGTACTTC CASTPKLGLAGGVQETQYF
TRBJ2-7 . . TRBV28 TGTGCCAGCAGTTTGAGGCCGTTCGAGCAGTACTTC CASSLRPFEQYF
TRBJ2-7 . once TRBV5-8 TGTGCCAGCAGCTTGGTGGACACCAGCTACGAGCAGTACTTC CASSLVDTSYEQYF
TRBJ2-3 . once TRBV5-1 TGCGCCAGCAGCTTGGTGGACAGTAGCACAGATACGCAGTATTTT CASSLVDSSTDTQYF
TRBJ1-5 . . TRBV7-6 TGTGCCAGCAGCTTACGCCCAGGGCCTAATCAGCCCCAGCATTTT CASSLRPGPNQPQHF
TRBJ1-1 . . TRBV28 TGTGCCAGCCGACAGGCCGTTGAAGCTTTCTTT CASRQAVEAFF
TRBJ2-7 . . TRBV28 TGTGCCAGCAGTTTATCCCTGGGGTGGGGAGGTGACTCCTACGAGCAGTACTTC CASSLSLGWGGDSYEQYF
TRBJ1-5 TRBD1 . TRBV19 TGTGCCAGTAGTACACCCGGGACAGGGAAGAGCAATCAGCCCCAGCATTTT CASSTPGTGKSNQPQHF
TRBJ2-2 TRBD2 . TRBV7-2 TGTGCCAGCAGCCCACCAATGGTCCTAGCGGGGATCACCGGGGAGCTGTTTTTT CASSPPMVLAGITGELFF
TRBJ2-7 TRBD1 . TRBV28 TGTGCCAGCAGTCGACAGGGGGGTACCTACGAGCAGTACTTC CASSRQGGTYEQYF
TRBJ1-6 TRBD1 . TRBV11-2 TGTGCCAGCAGCCTTACAGGGGCCAATTCACCCCTCCACTTT CASSLTGANSPLHF
TRBJ1-2 . few TRBV30 TGTGCCTGGAGTGAAGGATTAGGGATCTATGGCTACACCTTC CAWSEGLGIYGYTF
TRBJ2-1 TRBD2 . TRBV30 TGTGCCTGGAGTTCCCTAGCGGGAGGGCCAAGGAATGAGCAGTTCTTC CAWSSLAGGPRNEQFF
TRBJ1-1 . . TRBV5-1 TGCGCCAGCAGCCCTGGGATCCAGAAAGGGGCATCCAACACTGAAGCTTTCTTT CASSPGIQKGASNTEAFF
TRBJ2-4 . . TRBV9 TGTGCCAGCAGCGTAGACTCGCAGCCAGCCAAAAACATTCAGTACTTC CASSVDSQPAKNIQYF
TRBJ2-3 . few TRBV11-3 TGTGCCAGCAGCTACGGAGGGGTGGGGGGTACAGATACGCAGTATTTT CASSYGGVGGTDTQYF
TRBJ2-7 TRBD2 . TRBV4-3 TGCGCCAGCAGCCAAGATAAGATAGCGGGAGTCAACGAGCAGTACTTC CASSQDKIAGVNEQYF
TRBJ1-3 TRBD1 . TRBV19 TGTGCCAGTAGTATCGACAGGGTCGACGGAAACACCATATATTTT CASSIDRVDGNTIYF
TRBJ1-1 . . TRBV5-6 TGTGCCAGCAGCTCCCCGGGGGCCATGAACACTGAAGCTTTCTTT CASSSPGAMNTEAFF
TRBJ1-2 TRBD1 . TRBV19 TGTGCCAGTAGTATACTCAGCCGGGTCTCGACAGGGAATGGCTACACCTTC CASSILSRVSTGNGYTF
TRBJ1-6 TRBD1 . TRBV7-9 TGTGCCAGCAGCTCGGGTTTCGGGACAGGGATACCACCCCTCCACTTT CASSSGFGTGIPPLHF
TRBJ1-5 . once TRBV7-9 TGTGCCAGCAGCTTAGGGGAGTACCAGCCCCAGCATTTT CASSLGEYQPQHF
TRBJ2-7 TRBD2 . TRBV7-2 TGTGCCAGCAGCTACTACGGACTAGCGGGAAGATCCTACGAGCAGTACTTC CASSYYGLAGRSYEQYF
TRBJ1-5 . once TRBV7-2 TGTGCCAGCAGCAATTGGGGCCTGGGTAATCAGCCCCAGCATTTT CASSNWGLGNQPQHF
TRBJ1-3 . . TRBV28 TGTGCCAGCAGTTCCCCGATCGGGAACACCATATATTTT CASSSPIGNTIYF
TRBJ1-6 TRBD1 . TRBV5-6 TGTGCCAGCAGCACGACCGGGACAGGGGATAATTCACCCCTCCACTTT CASSTTGTGDNSPLHF
TRBJ2-7 TRBD2 . TRBV27 TGTGCCAGCAGTCCGTCCTCTAGCGGGAGGGCGAACGAGCAGTACTTC CASSPSSSGRANEQYF
TRBJ2-1 . once TRBV7-2 TGTGCCAGCAGCTTGGCGGCGGCCGATTACAATGAGCAGTTCTTC CASSLAAADYNEQFF
TRBJ2-7 TRBD2 . TRBV27 TGTGCCAGCAGTTTACCCACTAGCGGGAACGAGCAGTACTTC CASSLPTSGNEQYF
TRBJ2-1 TRBD2 . TRBV5-4 TGTGCCAGCAGGACTAGCGGGAGTTCTGCGCTCTACAATGAGCAGTTCTTC CASRTSGSSALYNEQFF
TRBJ1-2 TRBD1 . TRBV2 TGTGCCAACACTCGGGACAGGGGCGACTATGGCTACACCTTC CANTRDRGDYGYTF
TRBJ2-3 TRBD2 . TRBV5-4 TGTGCCAGCAGCCCCCTAGCGGGCGGCACAGATACGCAGTATTTT CASSPLAGGTDTQYF
TRBJ2-1 TRBD1 medium-sized TRBV5-1 TGCGCCAGCAGCCTGGGACAGGAGCAGTTCTTC CASSLGQEQFF
TRBJ1-6 . . TRBV7-8 TGTGCCAGCAGCTTATCTGGGGACGGGTCACCCCTCCACTTT CASSLSGDGSPLHF
TRBJ2-7 . few TRBV19 TGTGCCAGTAGTATCGCCGGGACGATCGGGGTGTACGAGCAGTACTTC CASSIAGTIGVYEQYF
TRBJ1-6 . . TRBV7-8 TGTGCCAGCAGCCCGCGACAGTTCTATAATTCACCCCTCCACTTT CASSPRQFYNSPLHF
TRBJ1-5 . . TRBV7-5 TGTGCCAGAAGGGCAGATTTTCGGGAAGTGCGCAATCAGCCCCAGCATTTT CARRADFREVRNQPQHF
TRBJ2-2 . few TRBV2 TGTGCCAGCAGTAGCAGGGGCACCGGGGAGCTGTTTTTT CASSSRGTGELFF